Shown below are 29 T cell receptor beta chains from a single sample sequenced in a study of spatial heterogeneity in lung cancer. Time point of the sample: sample taken at primary tumor resection. Whole RNA, which was extracted from tumor, nontumor lung tissue or frozen PBMC, was sequenced without any cell sorting. TCRdb reanalysed the 5' RACE reads using MiXCR and keeps one entry per CDR3 protein. Here the sample spans around 92,000 distinct CDR3 sequences, approximately 12% being singletons. The sequences come from PBMCs, collected at surgery. The source of these receptors is a male donor with early-stage non-small cell lung cancer.

A few counts support this clonotype. This chain links TRBV15 with TRBJ2-5; 7 nucleotides agree with TRBD1. V lost 3 bases to trimming and J lost 4 bases; unmatched junction nucleotides: 5. Per the germline V gene, CDR1 is LNHNV and CDR2 is YYDKDF (reference sequence). The CDR3 runs 14 residues. The CDR3 loop reads CATSRGRGIETQYF. The CDR3 bases are TGTGCCACCAGCAGGGGCAGGGGGATAGAGACCCAGTACTTC.

This rearrangement joins TRBV29-1 to TRBJ2-7; D might be TRBD2 (6 bases). Germline CDR1 and CDR2: SQVTM and ANQGSEA. V shed 7 bases and J shed 7 bases, with 17 bases lying between them. This CDR3 has 12 amino acids. The CDR3 reads CSGGTGGREQYF. The CDR3 DNA follows: TGCAGCGGAGGAACCGGGGGACGGGAGCAGTACTTC.

This clonotype was found a few times. J is TRBJ1-1 and V is TRBV3-1; 12 positions agree with TRBD1. CDR1 and CDR2 (germline): LGHDT, YNNKEL (reference sequence). CDR3 length: 17 residues. The junction had 9 bases not matched to a gene; V was cut back by 2 bases and J by 5 bases. The CDR3 region has the DNA TGTGCCAGCAGCCAAATAGGGACAGGGGGCCGGGGAACTGAAGCTTTCTTT. Translating gives CASSQIGTGGRGTEAFF.

This clonotype was seen at least ten times. The V gene is TRBV28, the J gene TRBJ1-5; no reliable D call. The V end lost 2 bases, the J end lost 5 bases, and 4 bases lay between the germline ends. The CDR3 runs to 12 residues. Looked up from germline, CDR1 is MDHEN and CDR2 is SYDVKM. The CDR3 spells CASSLKHQPQHF. For the CDR3, the DNA is TGTGCCAGCAGTTTAAAGCATCAGCCCCAGCATTTT. The complete variable domain, with remaining parts taken from reference TRBV28 and TRBJ1-5, reads DVKVTQSSRYLVKRTGEKVFLECVQDMDHENMFWYRQDPGLGLRLIYFSYDVKMKEKGDIPEGYSVSREKKERFSLILESASTNQTSMYLCASSLKHQPQHFGDGTRLSIL.

This clonotype was observed at least ten times. V gene TRBV4-3 combines with J gene TRBJ2-7, with D possibly TRBD2 on 6 matching bases. The V gene's germline CDR1 is LGHNA and CDR2 YSLEER. This CDR3 spans 14 amino acids. With 1 base removed from V and 5 bases from J, the gap between germline ends came to 12 bases. Written as DNA, the CDR3 is TGCGCCAGCAGCCAAGTAGGAGGGCGCAACGAGCAGTACTTC. This encodes CASSQVGGRNEQYF.

This clonotype was counted between two and nine times. V is TRBV25-1 and J is TRBJ2-1; D is perhaps TRBD1 or TRBD2 (5 bases each). The CDR3 covers 16 residues. From germline, CDR1 is MGHDK and CDR2 SYGVNS. The germline V and J ends were trimmed by 1 base and 5 bases, with 15 bases remaining between them. The CDR3 nucleotides read TGTGCCAGCAGTGAATTTGGTTTTGGGGGAAACAATGAGCAGTTCTTC. Translation: CASSEFGFGGNNEQFF.

This clonotype showed up just a few times. The chain is built from TRBV24-1 and TRBJ1-1; TRBD1 aligns across 12 bases. After removal of 4 bases from V and 2 bases from J, the junction contained 13 bases not matched to a gene. The germline V gene encodes CDR1 KGHDR and CDR2 SFDVKD. The CDR3 runs 19 residues. CDR3 protein: CATSEGPGTGGKRNTEAFF. In DNA form, the CDR3 reads TGTGCCACCAGTGAGGGGCCTGGGACAGGGGGCAAGAGAAACACTGAAGCTTTCTTT.

The gene calls are TRBV4-1 and TRBJ2-2; tentative D call: TRBD1 (5 bases). V lost 0 bases to trimming and J lost 6 bases, with 11 bases between them. CDR1 is MGHRA and CDR2 is YSYEKL in the germline V gene. The CDR3 is 15 amino acids. The CDR3 sequence: CASSQDVPGSGELFF. CDR3 DNA: TGCGCCAGCAGCCAAGATGTTCCAGGGTCCGGGGAGCTGTTTTTT.

This clonotype turned up a few times. The chain recombines TRBV20-1 with TRBJ1-4; D remains unclear. Germline CDR1 DFQATT, CDR2 SNEGSKA (reference sequence). The CDR3 runs 15 residues. Trimming cost V 4 bases and J 2 bases, with 14 bases left between them. CDR3 sequence (DNA): TGCAGTGCTAAGGACCAGAGGGCGACTAATGAAAAACTGTTTTTT. Residues: CSAKDQRATNEKLFF.

This clonotype was seen more than once but under ten times. This chain connects TRBV5-5 to TRBJ1-1, with 7 bases aligning to TRBD1. Germline V gene lookup returns CDR1 SGHKS and CDR2 YYEKEE (reference sequence). CDR3 size: 12 residues. V lost 7 bases to trimming and J lost 6 bases; unmatched junction nucleotides: 6. Written as DNA, the CDR3 is TGTGCCAGCCAGGGGGATCGGGCTGAAGCTTTCTTT. Its translation is CASQGDRAEAFF.

The table lists this clonotype with a few counts. The V call is TRBV6-5, the J call TRBJ2-5, with 11 bases identical to TRBD2. The CDR3 consists of 16 residues. The V gene's germline CDR1 is MNHEY and CDR2 SVGAGI. The V gene end was trimmed by 2 bases and the J gene end by 9 bases; junction bases not matched to a gene: 11. This chain's CDR3 is CASSYALAGGQGAQYF. The CDR3 DNA follows: TGTGCCAGCAGTTACGCCCTAGCGGGGGGCCAGGGGGCCCAGTACTTC.

This clonotype has at least ten counts. V usage is TRBV10-1 and J usage is TRBJ2-1; D gene unclear. The V gene lost 3 bases and the J gene lost 10 bases, with 22 bases spanning the gap. The CDR3 runs 16 residues. Germline CDR1 WNHNN, CDR2 SYGVQD (reference sequence). CDR3 nucleotide sequence: TGCGCCAGCAGTGACCCTGAGGTAGGGAAGGTGGGAGAGCAGTTCTTC. Translation: CASSDPEVGKVGEQFF.

This chain joins TRBV20-1 and TRBJ1-2; possibly TRBD1 for D (6 bases). The CDR3 runs 14 residues. The V end lost 2 bases, the J end lost 6 bases, and 16 bases lay between the germline ends. Germline V CDR1 and CDR2: DFQATT, SNEGSKA (reference sequence). Written as DNA, the CDR3 is TGCAGTGCTAGACTTAAGGGACACGAAGATGGCTACACCTTC. It encodes CSARLKGHEDGYTF.

This clonotype was counted many times. V is TRBV5-6 and J is TRBJ2-7, with 7 bases that match TRBD1. The CDR3 spans 16 residues. V was clipped by 2 bases and J by 1 base; unmatched bases: 9. CDR1 and CDR2 from the germline V gene are SGHDT and YYEEEE. As DNA, the CDR3 is TGTGCCAGCAGCTTTAGGCCACGACAGGGATCCTACGAGCAGTACTTC. It codes for CASSFRPRQGSYEQYF. Combining the CDR3 with reference TRBV5-6 and TRBJ2-7 gives the whole variable domain DAGVTQSPTHLIKTRGQQVTLRCSPKSGHDTVSWYQQALGQGPQFIFQYYEEEERQRGNFPDRFSGHQFPNYSSELNVNALLLGDSALYLCASSFRPRQGSYEQYFGPGTRLTVT.

The table lists this clonotype with a few counts. V and J are TRBV18 and TRBJ2-1; 15 nucleotides agree with TRBD2. The CDR3 sequence is 17 residues long. CDR1 and CDR2 from the germline V gene are KGHSH and LQKENI. Germline trimming cut 5 bases from V and 7 bases from J; bases unmatched to any gene: 9. CDR3 DNA: TGTGCCAGCTCATCAATTTCCGGGACTAGCGGGAGGAATGAGCAGTTCTTC. Its translation is CASSSISGTSGRNEQFF.

This clonotype was observed a handful of times. The rearrangement links TRBV20-1 to TRBJ1-6; no firm D call. The germline CDR1 and CDR2 sequences are DFQATT and SNEGSKA (reference sequence). V lost 6 bases and J 3 bases, leaving 15 bases between the germline ends. The CDR3 is 15 amino acids. The CDR3 bases are TGCAGTGCCCTTATCCCAGGAGGCTATAATTCACCCCTCCACTTT. Translation gives CSALIPGGYNSPLHF.

This clonotype was picked up a small number of times. The V call is TRBV28, the J call TRBJ2-1; 9 nucleotides align to TRBD2. Unmatched junction bases numbered 13, after V lost 4 bases and J lost 6 bases. The CDR3 loop spans 17 amino acids. From germline, CDR1 is MDHEN and CDR2 SYDVKM. In DNA, the CDR3 is TGTGCCAGCAGTTCGACTCGCGGGAGGGCCCTCGGCAATGAGCAGTTCTTC. It yields the protein CASSSTRGRALGNEQFF.

This chain connects TRBV29-1 to TRBJ2-3; no firm D call. Deletions cut 3 bases from V and 2 bases from J, with 15 bases between. The germline CDR1 and CDR2 sequences are SQVTM and ANQGSEA. The CDR3 is 15 amino acids. The CDR3 protein is CSVEGFGEATDTQYF. CDR3 nucleotides: TGCAGCGTTGAGGGTTTTGGGGAAGCCACAGATACGCAGTATTTT.

The chain recombines TRBV7-2 with TRBJ2-5; TRBD2 agrees at 10 bases. Trimming took 0 bases from V and 2 from J; bases not matched to a gene: 9. The CDR3 runs to 18 residues. The germline V gene encodes CDR1 SGHTA and CDR2 FQGNSA. The CDR3 sequence: CASSLASSGRSRQETQYF. In DNA form, the CDR3 reads TGTGCCAGCAGCTTAGCATCTAGCGGGAGATCGAGGCAAGAGACCCAGTACTTC.

DNA of the CDR3: TGTGCCAGCAGCCAAGATTATGCGCGCCAGGGAAATTCACCCCTCCACTTT. Encoded protein: CASSQDYARQGNSPLHF. The chain links TRBV14 to TRBJ1-6; TRBD1 is a possible D gene (5 bases). CDR1 is SGHDN and CDR2 is FVKESK in the germline V gene. V lost 0 bases and J 7 bases, leaving 16 bases between the germline ends. The CDR3 has 17 residues.

This clonotype has just one count. The rearrangement uses TRBV29-1 and TRBJ1-1; D remains unclear. CDR3 length equals 13 residues. Germline CDR1 reads SQVTM; CDR2 reads ANQGSEA. Trimming removed 4 bases from V and 4 bases from J, with 13 bases in between. The CDR3 bases are TGCAGCGTTGGTCTCGAGGTTGGCACTGAAGCTTTCTTT. Translation gives CSVGLEVGTEAFF.

Only a few counts were recorded for this clonotype. The rearrangement joins TRBV19 to TRBJ2-2; no reliable D call. The CDR3 is 15 amino acids. V was trimmed by 2 bases and J by 3 bases, leaving 10 bases between them. CDR1 and CDR2 from the germline V gene are LNHDA and SQIVND (reference sequence). CDR3 in amino acids: CASSISAAYTGELFF. DNA of the CDR3: TGTGCCAGTAGTATATCGGCCGCTTACACCGGGGAGCTGTTTTTT.

This clonotype was recorded a few times. The chain carries TRBV4-1 and TRBJ2-7; 9 bases align to TRBD1. Germline CDR1 reads MGHRA; CDR2 reads YSYEKL. The V gene end was trimmed by 1 base and the J gene end by 2 bases; junction bases not matched to a gene: 6. The length of the CDR3 is 16 residues. The CDR3 loop reads CASSQVFGTGTYEQYF. Here the CDR3 DNA reads TGCGCCAGCAGCCAAGTTTTCGGGACAGGGACCTACGAGCAGTACTTC.

This clonotype was seen only a few times. The chain is built from TRBV20-1 and TRBJ2-2, with TRBD1 identical over 11 bases. The germline V gene has CDR1 DFQATT and CDR2 SNEGSKA (reference sequence). V trimming: 7 bases; J trimming: 4 bases; junction bases outside the gene matches: 5. The CDR3 totals 14 residues. CDR3 residues: CSVGQGAVTGELFF. CDR3 DNA: TGCAGTGTCGGACAGGGGGCGGTCACCGGGGAGCTGTTTTTT.

This clonotype was detected ten times or more. The genes are TRBV10-3 and TRBJ1-2; D is unresolved. This CDR3 is built from 12 residues. CDR1 is ENHRY, CDR2 SYGVKD, per germline. Between the trimmed V and J ends, which lost 3 bases and 4 bases, there was a span of 6 bases. This chain's CDR3 is CAISDVFYGYTF. As DNA, the CDR3 is TGTGCCATCAGTGACGTATTCTATGGCTACACCTTC.

This clonotype has at least ten counts. CDR3 residues: CASSQDALGAGNEQYF. The CDR3 nucleotides read TGTGCCAGCAGCCAAGATGCCCTGGGGGCAGGGAATGAGCAGTACTTC. The chain uses TRBV4-2 and TRBJ2-7; tentatively, D is TRBD1 (6 bases). The germline V and J ends were trimmed by 0 bases and 7 bases, with 19 bases remaining between them. Germline assignment: CDR1 LGHNA and CDR2 YNFKEQ. This CDR3 spans 16 amino acids.

Ten or more counts support this clonotype. V is TRBV6-1 and J is TRBJ2-7; no reliable D call. This CDR3 spans 12 amino acids. The germline V gene has CDR1 MNHNS and CDR2 SASEGT. Trimming stripped 7 bases from V and 9 bases from J, with 16 bases between. CDR3 DNA sequence: TGTGCCAGCATCGGACCCGGTTCGGTGCAGTACTTC. Its protein is CASIGPGSVQYF.

This clonotype occurred a few times. The chain uses TRBV12-3 or TRBV12-4 and TRBJ2-3; a possible D gene is TRBD1 (7 bases). The CDR3 is 14 amino acids. The V and J ends lost 8 bases and 8 bases respectively, with 20 bases between them. This CDR3 reads CASLRDSTWGTQYF. CDR3 DNA: TGTGCCAGCCTGCGGGACAGCACATGGGGTACGCAGTATTTT.

This clonotype came up many times. The chain carries TRBV9 and TRBJ2-7; D could derive from TRBD1 or TRBD2 (6 bases each). CDR3 size: 13 residues. Germline loops: CDR1 SGDLS, CDR2 YYNGEE. V was shortened by 4 bases and J by 3 bases, with 11 bases between the two germline ends. CDR3 DNA sequence: TGTGCCAGCAGCACAAGGGGGGACTACGAGCAGTACTTC. Its translation is CASSTRGDYEQYF. Together with reference TRBV9 and TRBJ2-7, the CDR3 gives the full variable domain: DSGVTQTPKHLITATGQRVTLRCSPRSGDLSVYWYQQSLDQGLQFLIQYYNGEERAKGNILERFSAQQFPDLHSELNLSSLELGDSALYFCASSTRGDYEQYFGPGTRLTVT.